This T cell receptor (beta chain) was retrieved from a study of T cell responses to AZD1222 COVID-19 vaccine. Sequencing was performed with immunoSEQ multiplex PCR; in TCRdb, only in-frame clones are kept and a portion is missing. Of 250,000 to 300,000 clones in the sample, 90% to 95% are singletons; the top ten hold 0.5% to 0.7%. CDR3 size: 16 residues. Germline V CDR1 and CDR2: SNHLY, FYNNEI. J lost 5 bases, V lost 7 bases, and 13 bases had no gene match. The sequencing used peripheral blood, collected 28 days after the second AZD1222 dose. The sequence derives from an adult who received the AZD1222 COVID-19 vaccine. V is TRBV2 and J is TRBJ2-3, with 9 bases aligning to TRBD2. CDR3 region: CASTWAGGPVGDTQYF. CDR3 in DNA: TGTGCCAGCACCTGGGCGGGAGGGCCTGTAGGAGATACGCAGTATTTT. Full variable domain (rest looked up from reference TRBV2 and TRBJ2-3): EPEVTQTPSHQVTQMGQEVILRCVPISNHLYFYWYRQILGQKVEFLVSFYNNEISEKSEIFDDQFSVERPDGSNFTLKIRSTKLEDSAMYFCASTWAGGPVGDTQYFGPGTRLTVL.